This T cell receptor beta chain is from a study of TIL therapy for anti-PD-1-resistant metastatic lung cancer. About the study: Median tumor PD-L1 proportion score was roughly 5.4%. Study-level results: Patients were highly selected, enriched for treatment-naive, never-smoker and oncogene-addicted cases.

Remarks on this clone: As yet, its antigen is unknown.

V lost 0 bases and J lost 15; bases outside the gene matches: 13. Germline lookup yields CDR1 MGHRA and CDR2 YSYEKL. The CDR3 is 16 residues long. The time point was: pre-treatment sample, taken before nivolumab and TIL therapy. The libraries were made with immunoSEQ v3. Only in-frame clones appear in the TCRdb table, and some are missing; sequencing was by immunoSEQ multiplex PCR. Counted here are nearly 60,000 clones, more than 60% occurring once; the ten biggest clones make up less than 2%. V usage is TRBV4-1 and J usage is TRBJ1-5, with 11 bases that match TRBD1. Sequencing used blood, obtained at baseline. The clonotype originates from a person aged 25 to 85 with non-small cell lung cancer. CDR3 sequence: CASSQDPGDRGYQSHF. In DNA, the CDR3 is TGCGCCAGCAGCCAAGATCCGGGGGACAGGGGGTATCAGTCGCATTTT.